These 13 T cell receptor beta chains share one sample of origin, sequenced in a study of cytomegalovirus exposure and HLA in healthy donors. Both 60 Vbeta primers and 13 Jbeta primers went into the PCR. Measured with immunoSEQ multiplex PCR; TCRdb has only the in-frame clones, and not every one. The table records 85,000 to 130,000 clones, more than 65% of them present only once. Specimen: PBMCs. The receptors originated from a woman aged 18-35 years in good health and CMV-seropositive.

The genes are TRBV11-3 and TRBJ2-2, with unresolved D. The germline V and J ends were trimmed by 0 bases and 7 bases, with 9 bases remaining between them. This CDR3 region has 14 residues. Germline CDR1 and CDR2: SGHNT and YENEEA. CDR3 region: CASSLDQAYGELFF. CDR3 nucleotide sequence: TGTGCCAGCAGCTTAGATCAGGCATACGGGGAGCTGTTTTTT.

The rearrangement links TRBV14 to TRBJ1-5; 10 bases are a match to TRBD1. The V gene's germline CDR1 is SGHDN and CDR2 FVKESK. This CDR3 has 15 amino acids. The ends lost 5 bases at V and 5 bases at J; junction bases unmatched: 6. This CDR3 is CASSCPDRGHQPQHF. Here the CDR3 DNA reads TGTGCCAGCAGCTGCCCCGACAGGGGGCATCAGCCCCAGCATTTT.

The chain joins TRBV28 to TRBJ2-3; weak D call: TRBD2 (6 bases). V shed 5 bases and J shed 4 bases, with 22 bases lying between them. This CDR3 region has 17 residues. Per germline, CDR1 MDHEN and CDR2 SYDVKM. The CDR3 reads CASSPYPYWTIADTQYF. As DNA, the CDR3 is TGTGCCAGCAGTCCATATCCCTATTGGACTATCGCAGATACGCAGTATTTT. The whole variable domain, filled in from reference TRBV28 and TRBJ2-3, reads DVKVTQSSRYLVKRTGEKVFLECVQDMDHENMFWYRQDPGLGLRLIYFSYDVKMKEKGDIPEGYSVSREKKERFSLILESASTNQTSMYLCASSPYPYWTIADTQYFGPGTRLTVL.

V is TRBV7-3 and J is TRBJ2-3; 7 nucleotides match TRBD2. This CDR3 has 17 residues. Germline V gene data show CDR1 as SGHTA and CDR2 as FQGTGA. V lost 5 bases to trimming and J lost 0 bases; unmatched junction nucleotides: 11. DNA of the CDR3: TGTGCCAGCAGCCCCTGGGGTGGGCGGGAGAGCACAGATACGCAGTATTTT. Translated: CASSPWGGRESTDTQYF.

This clone was seen a single time. The chain employs TRBV30 and TRBJ2-7, with D possibly being TRBD1 (6 bases). The CDR3 runs 12 residues. In germline, CDR1 is GTSNPN, CDR2 SVGIG (reference sequence). The V end was cut by 5 bases, the J end by 0 bases, with 8 bases between. Here the CDR3 reads CAWGDTSYEQYF. The CDR3 DNA reads as TGTGCCTGGGGGGACACCTCCTACGAGCAGTACTTC.

This clone was recorded a few times. The rearrangement joins TRBV11-1 to TRBJ2-1; 7 bases fit TRBD2. The CDR3 runs 16 residues. The germline gives CDR1 SGHAT, CDR2 FQDESV (reference sequence). V dropped 1 base and J dropped 0; count of bases not matched to a gene: 3. The CDR3 nucleotides are TGTGCCAGCAGCTTAGAGGGAGGGCCCTCCTACAATGAGCAGTTCTTC. Its translation is CASSLEGGPSYNEQFF.

This clone was found a few times. The rearrangement uses TRBV5-6 and TRBJ1-1; possibly TRBD1 for D (5 bases). With 5 bases removed from V and 0 bases from J, the gap between germline ends came to 8 bases. This CDR3 is built from 13 residues. CDR1 and CDR2 from the germline V gene are SGHDT and YYEEEE. Written as DNA, the CDR3 is TGTGCCAGCAGACGACAGATGAACACTGAAGCTTTCTTT. It is translated as CASRRQMNTEAFF.

There are a few counts of this clone. This rearrangement joins TRBV6-5 to TRBJ2-7; perhaps TRBD1 as D (6 bases). In germline, CDR1 is MNHEY, CDR2 SVGAGI. V lost 2 bases, J lost 0 bases, and 14 bases lay in between. The CDR3 has 16 residues. The CDR3 sequence is CASSYAADRPSYEQYF. CDR3 in DNA: TGTGCCAGCAGTTACGCAGCTGACAGGCCCTCCTACGAGCAGTACTTC.

The chain uses TRBV30 and TRBJ1-1; 7 bases align to TRBD1. The CDR3 loop spans 15 amino acids. CDR1 and CDR2 from the germline V gene are GTSNPN and SVGIG (reference sequence). Germline trimming cut 2 bases from V and 1 base from J; bases unmatched to any gene: 7. CDR3 residues: CAWSLRWTGNTEAFF. The DNA of the CDR3 is TGTGCCTGGAGTTTAAGATGGACAGGGAACACTGAAGCTTTCTTT.

In its sample, this clone was seen once. J is TRBJ2-2 and V is TRBV10-3; 7 bases are shared with TRBD2. The germline V gene encodes CDR1 ENHRY and CDR2 SYGVKD. CDR3 length: 17 residues. The trim removed 3 bases at V and 0 bases at J, leaving 7 bases unmatched. CDR3 coding DNA: TGTGCCATCAGTGATATGCGGGGGAAACCGAACACCGGGGAGCTGTTTTTT. Protein product: CAISDMRGKPNTGELFF.

In this sample, this clone turned up a few times. The chain uses TRBV7-9 and TRBJ1-2; D perhaps matches TRBD1 (5 bases). Per the germline V gene, CDR1 is SEHNR and CDR2 is FQNEAQ (reference sequence). Trimming removed 0 bases at V and 4 bases at J, with 9 bases between. The CDR3 has 14 amino acids. The CDR3 sequence: CASSLAVQGYGYTF. The CDR3 nucleotides read TGTGCCAGCAGCTTAGCTGTTCAGGGCTATGGCTACACCTTC. Full variable domain (outside the CDR3, taken from reference TRBV7-9 and TRBJ1-2): DTGVSQNPRHKITKRGQNVTFRCDPISEHNRLYWYRQTLGQGPEFLTYFQNEAQLEKSRLLSDRFSAERPKGSFSTLEIQRTEQGDSAMYLCASSLAVQGYGYTFGSGTRLTVV.

This clone came up a few times. V is TRBV5-8 and J is TRBJ2-6, with D possibly TRBD2 on 6 matching bases. Trimming took off 0 bases at V and 2 bases at J, with 12 bases between the two ends. Germline assignment: CDR1 SGHTS and CDR2 YDEGEE. This CDR3 contains 17 residues. DNA for the CDR3: TGTGCCAGCAGCTTGGTCGGGAGCCAAGCTGGGGCCAACGTCCTGACTTTC. Translated: CASSLVGSQAGANVLTF.

The chain is built from TRBV30 and TRBJ2-5; TRBD2 might be the D (6 bases). The length of the CDR3 is 12 residues. Germline V gives CDR1 GTSNPN, CDR2 SVGIG (reference sequence). V was pared by 2 bases and J by 7 bases, with 11 bases between. CDR3 protein: CAWSPRRGTQYF. The CDR3 nucleotides are TGTGCCTGGAGTCCCCGGAGGGGGACCCAGTACTTC.